Detailed here is one TCR beta chain. This entry belongs to a study of cytomegalovirus exposure and HLA in healthy donors. The PCR contained 60 Vbeta and 13 Jbeta primers. Sequencing was performed with immunoSEQ multiplex PCR; in TCRdb, only in-frame clones are kept and a portion is missing. The sample lists about 160,000 clones, roughly 77% occurring once. Participants comprised healthy donors of bone marrow. The CDR3 runs to 16 residues. Trimming pared 5 bases from V and 0 bases from J, leaving 13 bases between. CDR1 is PRHDT, CDR2 FYEKMQ, per germline (reference sequence). V usage is TRBV13 and J usage is TRBJ2-2; D is possibly TRBD1 (5 bases). The sequence derives from a human donor in good health. Sequencing used PBMCs. The CDR3 region has the DNA TGTGCCAGCAGCCCCCGCGTGGGGCCGAACACCGGGGAGCTGTTTTTT. Amino acids: CASSPRVGPNTGELFF.